Listed below are T cell receptor beta chains from one sample, sequenced in a study of T cell responses to AZD1222 COVID-19 vaccine. Profiled with immunoSEQ multiplex PCR; TCRdb holds only in-frame clones, not every one. The repertoire includes some 50,000 clones, more than 75% of them detected once, and roughly a sixth sits in the top ten. The material was peripheral blood, obtained on day 0 of AZD1222 vaccination. Source of these receptors: an adult in good health. Both conserved end residues are trimmed from each CDR3. Fields, in order: J gene, V gene, CDR3 protein.

>TRBJ2-2|TRBV11-1
ASSVQGPNTGELF
>TRBJ2-7|TRBV21-1
ASSKFRAGVYEQY
>TRBJ1-1|TRBV2
ASSASLNTEAF
>TRBJ2-5|TRBV4-2
ASSQGEGTGETQY
>TRBJ1-3|TRBV7-2
ASSLSVWSSGNTIY
>TRBJ2-7|TRBV19
ASSSNVVGLEQY
>TRBJ2-1|TRBV27
ASSSVGTMFYNEQF
>TRBJ2-7|TRBV18
ASESTREQY
>TRBJ1-1|TRBV29-1
SVEEDDLTEAF
>TRBJ2-7|TRBV19
ASSGQGSYEQY
>TRBJ1-2|TRBV19
ASSRRHQGGNYGYT
>TRBJ1-5|TRBV2
ASGSLERNQPQH
>TRBJ1-3|TRBV29-1
SVVKQGQGNTIY
>TRBJ2-1|TRBV5-6
ASSLFGDNEQF
>TRBJ1-4|TRBV28
ASSPTNEKLF
>TRBJ2-5|TRBV7-2
ASSLGREWETQY
>TRBJ1-5|TRBV19
ASSTGGGNQPQH
>TRBJ2-1|TRBV19
ASSIVGGGKYNEQF
>TRBJ1-6|TRBV5-1
ASSLNRGDSPLH
>TRBJ1-5|TRBV4-3
ASSQDRVQGNQPQH
>TRBJ2-7|TRBV5-1
ASSSSGASYEQY
>TRBJ2-7|TRBV7-3
ASSFRPTGGLLDEQY
>TRBJ2-7|TRBV3-1/TRBV3-2
ASSLSGTGYEQY
>TRBJ2-7|TRBV28
ASRMTGSKYEQY
>TRBJ2-3|TRBV6-1
ASSERQGWTDTQY
>TRBJ2-7|TRBV28
ASSPNDFGQFIYEQY
>TRBJ2-7|TRBV7-2
ASSSSGRAKEQY
>TRBJ1-1|TRBV19
ASSITGAEAF
>TRBJ1-6|TRBV2
ASSAGARGDSPLH
>TRBJ2-5|TRBV5-1
ASSADRGGETQY
>TRBJ2-7|TRBV5-4
ASSSGGREYEQY
>TRBJ1-4|TRBV7-2
ASSPQTGGNEKLF
>TRBJ2-3|TRBV5-1
ASAAGQDTDTQY
>TRBJ1-2|TRBV3-1/TRBV3-2
ASSPGQGAAYGYT
>TRBJ2-7|TRBV7-6
ASSLVAGGLGEQY
>TRBJ2-5|TRBV19
ASSIGGRRQETQY
>TRBJ2-2|TRBV5-1
ASSLAGGEAGELF
>TRBJ2-1|TRBV19
ASSTRLAGVYELPF
>TRBJ2-3|TRBV6-6
ASSTLGERLTDTQY
>TRBJ1-2|TRBV5-1
ASTGQGSNYGYT
>TRBJ2-2|TRBV4-3
ASSQGGSTGELF
>TRBJ1-5|TRBV6-1
ASSEGAGNQPQH
>TRBJ1-6|TRBV28
ASNGSTKPLH
>TRBJ2-7|TRBV7-3
ASRTPPGQPIYEQY
>TRBJ2-1|TRBV11-3
ASSRGSSGSSEQF
>TRBJ1-3|TRBV5-6
ASRTWGGNTIY
>TRBJ2-7|TRBV14
ASSQNTGAYEQY
>TRBJ1-1|TRBV19
ASTDYGTENTEAF
>TRBJ2-5|TRBV27
ASSSGTGYQETQY
>TRBJ2-1|TRBV7-9
ATGVLAGGVNEQF
>TRBJ2-2|TRBV24-1
ATSDALGQGLAGELF
>TRBJ1-6|TRBV30
AWKPGGRHSPLH
>TRBJ1-2|TRBV3-1/TRBV3-2
ASSQDLGVYGYT
>TRBJ2-7|TRBV7-9
ASSDQGGSSYEQY
>TRBJ2-2|TRBV5-1
ASSLEVGNTGELF
>TRBJ1-1|TRBV4-3
ASSQQMNTEAF
>TRBJ2-5|TRBV28
ASSLLETGQETQY